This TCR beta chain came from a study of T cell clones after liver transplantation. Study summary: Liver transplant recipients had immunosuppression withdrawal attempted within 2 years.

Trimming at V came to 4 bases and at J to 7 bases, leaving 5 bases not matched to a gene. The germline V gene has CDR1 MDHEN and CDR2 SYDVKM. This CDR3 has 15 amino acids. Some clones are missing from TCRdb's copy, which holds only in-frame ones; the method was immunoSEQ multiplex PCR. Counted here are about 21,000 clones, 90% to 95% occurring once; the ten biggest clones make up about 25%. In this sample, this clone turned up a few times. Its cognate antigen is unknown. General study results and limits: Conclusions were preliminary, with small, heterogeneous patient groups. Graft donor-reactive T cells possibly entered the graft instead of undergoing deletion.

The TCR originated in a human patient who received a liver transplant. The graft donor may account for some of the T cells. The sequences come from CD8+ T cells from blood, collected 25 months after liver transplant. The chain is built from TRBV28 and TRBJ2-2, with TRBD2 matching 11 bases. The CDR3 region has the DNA TGTGCCAGCAGTTCTACTAGCGGGAGCCACGGGGAGCTGTTTTTT. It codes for CASSSTSGSHGELFF.